This T cell receptor (beta chain) comes out of a study of memory CD4+ T cells and cytomegalovirus serostatus. Broader study findings: Median bootstrapped AUC for CMV status was about 0.96 originally, just under 0.93 US-trained.

Remarks on this clone: No antigen is known for it.

V lost 0 bases to trimming and J lost 4 bases; unmatched junction nucleotides: 6. Looked up from germline, CDR1 is SGHDT and CDR2 is YYEEEE. The CDR3 is made up of 15 amino acids. Single viable CD3+CD4+CD8-CD45RO+ cells were sorted as the memory CD4+ T cells. The repertoire was sequenced with immunoSEQ multiplex PCR; TCRdb's copy has only in-frame clones and lacks some. The sample lists 40,000 to 45,000 clones; roughly three quarters were seen once. V usage is TRBV5-6 and J usage is TRBJ1-2; 7 nucleotides match TRBD1. This TCR derives from an adult in good health and CMV-seronegative. The sample taken for sequencing was memory CD4+ T cells from blood. This chain's CDR3 is CASSLGQGGVYGYTF. The CDR3 bases are TGTGCCAGCAGCTTGGGGCAAGGGGGCGTCTATGGCTACACCTTC.